Listed here are 29 T cell receptor beta chains from one sample, sequenced in a study of blood T cell repertoires in COVID-19 (TCRdb year 2020). Receptor libraries were prepared by the immunoSEQ multiplex PCR assay. Here the immuneACCESS table is served through TCRdb, limited to in-frame sequences with V and J called. Missing clones are a known gap in these copies; in checked studies unresolved V genes cover under half, and the rest lacks a known reason. The sample profile shows 250,000 to 300,000 clones; just under 90% of them were found once. Approximately 12% of the sample lies in the top ten. Sample: peripheral blood. The source of these receptors is a woman aged 25 to 45 with COVID-19, enrolled during active disease.

The chain carries TRBV5-1 and TRBJ1-4; 9 positions match TRBD1. CDR3 length: 20 residues. Germline V gene lookup returns CDR1 SGHRS and CDR2 YFSETQ. J lost 0 bases, V lost 0 bases, and 12 bases had no gene match. The CDR3 is CASSLEIFPGQGATNEKLFF. DNA of the CDR3: TGCGCCAGCAGCTTGGAGATTTTTCCGGGACAGGGTGCAACTAATGAAAAACTGTTTTTT.

V and J are TRBV5-4 and TRBJ1-1; TRBD1 is a possible D gene (6 bases). The CDR3 runs 17 residues. Trimming stripped 2 bases from V and 0 bases from J, with 17 bases between. Per the germline V gene, CDR1 is SGHNT and CDR2 is YYREEE (reference sequence). The CDR3 region has the DNA TGTGCCAGCAGCTTTCATTGGACAGACATCTTGAACACTGAAGCTTTCTTT. This translates into CASSFHWTDILNTEAFF.

J is TRBJ1-1 and V is TRBV19; D perhaps matches TRBD1 (6 bases). Per the germline V gene, CDR1 is LNHDA and CDR2 is SQIVND (reference sequence). This CDR3 has 14 residues. The V end lost 7 bases, the J end lost 0 bases, and 12 bases lay between the germline ends. The CDR3 is CASTLQGMNTEAFF. CDR3 nucleotides: TGTGCCAGTACCTTACAGGGCATGAACACTGAAGCTTTCTTT.

There are a few counts of this clone. The chain recombines TRBV13 with TRBJ2-7; 10 bases map to TRBD1. Germline V gene sequence: CDR1 PRHDT, CDR2 FYEKMQ (reference sequence). V shed 3 bases and J 5 bases; nucleotides not matched to a gene: 4. This CDR3 is built from 14 residues. The CDR3 protein is CASSLRDRGHEQYF. In DNA, the CDR3 is TGTGCCAGCAGCTTGAGGGACAGGGGACACGAGCAGTACTTC.

This clone was detected a few times. The chain carries TRBV7-9 and TRBJ1-4, with unresolved D. V lost 1 base and J 8 bases, leaving 8 bases between the germline ends. The CDR3 runs to 13 residues. CDR1 is SEHNR and CDR2 is FQNEAQ in the germline V gene (reference sequence). CDR3 loop: CASSLVGREKLFF. In nucleotides, the CDR3 is TGTGCCAGCAGCTTAGTAGGGAGGGAAAAACTGTTTTTT.

The chain links TRBV7-9 to TRBJ2-5; 7 bases agree with TRBD2. V dropped 4 bases and J dropped 4; count of bases not matched to a gene: 6. The CDR3 contains 14 residues. Germline-derived CDR1 and CDR2 are SEHNR and FQNEAQ (reference sequence). CDR3: CASSYSGGRETQYF. Written as DNA, the CDR3 is TGTGCCAGCAGCTACTCGGGAGGCCGAGAGACCCAGTACTTC.

The V gene is TRBV5-1, the J gene TRBJ1-5, with D tentatively TRBD1 (6 bases). Germline V gene lookup returns CDR1 SGHRS and CDR2 YFSETQ. Trimming took 0 bases from V and 9 from J, leaving 13 bases between them. There are 14 residues in the CDR3. The CDR3 sequence is CASSLEPAGVPQHF. CDR3 sequence (DNA): TGCGCCAGCAGCTTGGAACCAGCAGGGGTGCCCCAGCATTTT.

The V gene is TRBV4-1, the J gene TRBJ1-5; no definite D call. CDR3 length: 14 amino acids. Per germline, CDR1 MGHRA and CDR2 YSYEKL. Trimming left V 3 bases short and J 9 bases short, with 15 bases between. The CDR3 sequence is CASSQLGAAGPQHF. The DNA for the CDR3 is TGCGCCAGCAGCCAGTTAGGAGCAGCGGGGCCCCAGCATTTT.

As DNA, the CDR3 is TGTGCCAGCAGTGGCAGTAATTCACCCCTCCACTTT. Translated: CASSGSNSPLHF. This rearrangement joins TRBV2 to TRBJ1-6; no reliable D call. Trimming removed 4 bases from V and 6 bases from J, with 4 bases in between. The CDR3 is 12 residues long. Germline V lookup: CDR1 SNHLY, CDR2 FYNNEI. The full variable domain, its missing parts supplied by reference TRBV2 and TRBJ1-6, is EPEVTQTPSHQVTQMGQEVILRCVPISNHLYFYWYRQILGQKVEFLVSFYNNEISEKSEIFDDQFSVERPDGSNFTLKIRSTKLEDSAMYFCASSGSNSPLHFGNGTRLTVT.

The J gene is TRBJ2-1, the V gene TRBV6-5; 8 bases are shared with TRBD2. This CDR3 is built from 14 residues. The ends lost 6 bases at V and 5 bases at J; junction bases unmatched: 6. Germline V gene sequence: CDR1 MNHEY, CDR2 SVGAGI. The DNA for the CDR3 is TGTGCCAGCAGCAAGCGGGGGTTCAACAATGAGCAGTTCTTC. As protein: CASSKRGFNNEQFF.

The chain employs TRBV9 and TRBJ2-1; TRBD2 aligns across 7 bases. This CDR3 is 16 amino acids long. Per germline, CDR1 SGDLS and CDR2 YYNGEE. After removal of 4 bases from V and 3 bases from J, the junction contained 10 bases not matched to a gene. CDR3: CASSLSGTGVYNEQFF. The DNA of the CDR3 is TGTGCCAGCAGCTTAAGCGGGACTGGAGTCTACAATGAGCAGTTCTTC.

This rearrangement joins TRBV6-6 to TRBJ1-1, with D perhaps matching TRBD1 (6 bases). CDR3 length equals 13 residues. The V and J ends lost 8 bases and 3 bases respectively, with 13 bases between them. Germline V gene sequence: CDR1 MNHNY, CDR2 SVGAGI (reference sequence). In nucleotides, the CDR3 is TGTGCCAGCCGAGGGGGGGCTTACACTGAAGCTTTCTTT. Translation gives CASRGGAYTEAFF.

This clone showed up just a few times. The chain is built from TRBV7-6 and TRBJ2-1; 7 positions agree with TRBD2. The ends lost 2 bases at V and 8 bases at J; junction bases unmatched: 9. Per germline, CDR1 SGHVS and CDR2 FNYEAQ. The CDR3 covers 15 residues. CDR3 DNA: TGTGCCAGCAGCTTATGGGGCGGGGGTAGTGATGAGCAGTTCTTC. This codes for CASSLWGGGSDEQFF. Supplemented by reference TRBV7-6 and TRBJ2-1, the full variable domain reads GAGVSQSPRYKVTKRGQDVALRCDPISGHVSLYWYRQALGQGPEFLTYFNYEAQQDKSGLPNDRFSAERPEGSISTLTIQRTEQRDSAMYRCASSLWGGGSDEQFFGPGTRLTVL.

The rearrangement links TRBV5-1 to TRBJ1-1, with unresolved D. The CDR3 loop spans 13 amino acids. The ends were cut back, 4 bases at V and 1 base at J, with 8 bases in the middle. CDR1 SGHRS and CDR2 YFSETQ come from the germline V gene. The CDR3 loop reads CASSSQENTEAFF. The CDR3 DNA sequence: TGCGCCAGCAGCAGCCAGGAGAACACTGAAGCTTTCTTT.

This CDR3 reads CASSFPTGDNTEAFF. The CDR3 DNA sequence: TGTGCCAGCAGCTTCCCCACAGGGGATAACACTGAAGCTTTCTTT. This chain connects TRBV5-4 to TRBJ1-1, with 7 bases aligning to TRBD1. CDR3 length: 15 amino acids. Trimming removed 2 bases from V and 2 bases from J; junction bases left unmatched: 6. Germline CDR1 and CDR2: SGHNT and YYREEE (reference sequence).

The rearrangement joins TRBV5-6 to TRBJ1-5; TRBD1 is a possible D gene (5 bases). CDR3 length: 13 amino acids. Trimming pared 1 base from V and 6 bases from J, leaving 8 bases between. Looked up from germline, CDR1 is SGHDT and CDR2 is YYEEEE. Here the CDR3 DNA reads TGTGCCAGCAGCTTGAATGGGGCTCAGCCCCAGCATTTT. The encoded protein is CASSLNGAQPQHF.

This sequence joins TRBV12-3 or TRBV12-4 and TRBJ2-5; the D gene is possibly TRBD1 (5 bases). The V end was cut by 8 bases, the J end by 5 bases, with 15 bases between. The CDR3 sequence is 13 residues long. CDR3 bases: TGTGCCAGCGGAAGAACAGGTGAGGAGACCCAGTACTTC. Its protein product is CASGRTGEETQYF.

The chain employs TRBV3-1 (or the pseudogene TRBV3-2) and TRBJ2-3; 7 positions match TRBD2. V was clipped by 3 bases and J by 11 bases; unmatched bases: 11. Germline V gene sequence: CDR1 LGHDT, CDR2 YNNKEL (reference sequence). This CDR3 comprises 14 residues. Here the CDR3 reads CASSQAGEGIRQYF. For the CDR3, the DNA is TGTGCCAGCAGCCAGGCCGGGGAGGGTATTCGGCAGTATTTT.

This clone has ten or more counts. The V call is TRBV5-6, the J call TRBJ2-7; TRBD1 agrees at 9 bases. The germline V gene encodes CDR1 SGHDT and CDR2 YYEEEE. This CDR3 is built from 15 residues. Unmatched junction bases numbered 6, after V lost 3 bases and J lost 2 bases. The DNA for the CDR3 is TGTGCCAGCAGCTCCTGGACAGGGGATACCTACGAGCAGTACTTC. Protein: CASSSWTGDTYEQYF.

The chain links TRBV28 to TRBJ1-2, with 7 bases aligning to TRBD1. V trimming: 3 bases; J trimming: 2 bases; junction bases outside the gene matches: 3. The germline V gene has CDR1 MDHEN and CDR2 SYDVKM. The CDR3 has 14 amino acids. The CDR3 here is CASSFEDRNYGYTF. Here the CDR3 DNA reads TGTGCCAGCAGTTTCGAGGACAGGAACTATGGCTACACCTTC.

The J gene is TRBJ1-2, the V gene TRBV2; possibly TRBD1 for D (5 bases). The germline CDR1 and CDR2 sequences are SNHLY and FYNNEI. The length of the CDR3 is 13 residues. V was clipped by 9 bases and J by 3 bases, with 14 bases between them. The CDR3 here is CARQLWGDYGYTF. DNA of the CDR3: TGTGCCAGGCAGTTATGGGGGGACTATGGCTACACCTTC. Full variable domain (missing parts from reference TRBV2 and TRBJ1-2): EPEVTQTPSHQVTQMGQEVILRCVPISNHLYFYWYRQILGQKVEFLVSFYNNEISEKSEIFDDQFSVERPDGSNFTLKIRSTKLEDSAMYFCARQLWGDYGYTFGSGTRLTVV.

The rearrangement uses TRBV2 and TRBJ1-3; D is ambiguous. CDR1 is SNHLY, CDR2 FYNNEI, per germline. The V end was cut by 4 bases, the J end by 0 bases, with 7 bases between. The CDR3 is 14 residues long. CDR3: CASSVEFSGNTIYF. Written as DNA, the CDR3 is TGTGCCAGCAGTGTTGAGTTCTCTGGAAACACCATATATTTT.

The genes are TRBV18 and TRBJ1-2, with TRBD1 identical over 8 bases. The V and J ends lost 2 bases and 2 bases, in that order; junction bases with no gene match: 10. Germline V gene data show CDR1 as KGHSH and CDR2 as LQKENI. The CDR3 consists of 17 residues. Here the CDR3 DNA reads TGTGCCAGCTCACCAAATACAGGGGGAATAGAAAACTATGGCTACACCTTC. This translates into CASSPNTGGIENYGYTF.

The chain has TRBV7-2 and TRBJ2-7; 15 nucleotides line up with TRBD2. The CDR3 extends over 18 amino acids. Losses at the gene ends were 5 bases for V and 1 base for J; bases not matched to a gene: 9. Germline V gives CDR1 SGHTA, CDR2 FQGNSA. The CDR3 bases are TGTGCCAGCAGCCTAGGGACTAGCGGGGGGCCGGTTTCCTACGAGCAGTACTTC. Residues: CASSLGTSGGPVSYEQYF.

The chain has TRBV5-5 and TRBJ1-5, with D unresolved. V was cut by 7 bases and J by 0 bases, with 8 bases left in between. Germline V gives CDR1 SGHKS, CDR2 YYEKEE (reference sequence). This CDR3 is 13 amino acids long. CDR3 nucleotide sequence: TGTGCCAGCTCGGACTATAGCAATCAGCCCCAGCATTTT. This gives the protein CASSDYSNQPQHF.

The J gene is TRBJ1-1, the V gene TRBV29-1; TRBD1 matches at 8 bases. V dropped 0 bases and J dropped 8; count of bases not matched to a gene: 2. The germline V gene has CDR1 SQVTM and CDR2 ANQGSEA. The CDR3 is 12 residues long. The CDR3 coding sequence is TGCAGCGTTGAAGACACAGGGGGGGAAGCTTTCTTT. Residues: CSVEDTGGEAFF.

The genes are TRBV7-2 and TRBJ2-7, with TRBD2 matching over 8 bases. CDR3 length: 14 amino acids. Per the germline V gene, CDR1 is SGHTA and CDR2 is FQGNSA. J gave up 5 bases and V 5 bases, and 8 bases lay outside the gene matches. CDR3 sequence: CASSDGGVDDEQYF. The CDR3 nucleotides are TGTGCCAGCAGCGACGGGGGGGTAGACGACGAGCAGTACTTC. The full variable domain, its missing parts supplied by reference TRBV7-2 and TRBJ2-7, is GAGVSQSPSNKVTEKGKDVELRCDPISGHTALYWYRQSLGQGLEFLIYFQGNSAPDKSGLPSDRFSAERTGGSVSTLTIQRTQQEDSAVYLCASSDGGVDDEQYFGPGTRLTVT.

The rearrangement joins TRBV5-1 to TRBJ2-7; tentatively, D is TRBD1 (7 bases). Trimming pared 4 bases from V and 2 bases from J, leaving 16 bases between. Germline CDR1 reads SGHRS; CDR2 reads YFSETQ. The CDR3 is 15 amino acids. CDR3 nucleotides: TGCGCCAGCAGCCTACATTCAGGGGGGACCTACGAGCAGTACTTC. Amino acids: CASSLHSGGTYEQYF.

This clone has just a few counts. The chain recombines TRBV18 with TRBJ1-1; maybe TRBD1 (6 bases). Deletions cut 6 bases from V and 4 bases from J, with 18 bases between. The length of the CDR3 is 15 residues. Germline CDR1 and CDR2: KGHSH and LQKENI. The CDR3 loop reads CASSPRLGGGTEAFF. The CDR3 nucleotides are TGTGCCAGCTCGCCAAGATTGGGAGGGGGCACTGAAGCTTTCTTT.